Each of the 11 T cell receptor beta chains below was sequenced from the same sample in a study of shared clonotypes between healthy human individuals (TCRdb year 2020). Library preparation used the immunoSEQ multiplex PCR assay. What TCRdb holds here is the immuneACCESS table cut down to in-frame rearrangements. Part of the clones is not present; checked against another copy, under half of the missing clones reflect an unresolved V gene, and the others are unexplained. The sample has under 2,000,000 clones on record, 85% to 95% of them singletons. The top ten clonotypes cover more than 0.9% of the sample. For the CD8 naive samples, CD45RO-negative cells were positively selected for CCR7, yielding a CD45RA+CCR7+ population from which TemRA cells were excluded. What was sequenced was naive CD8+ T cells sorted from blood. The cell subset or site label for this specimen denotes: CD45RA+CCR7+. The receptors stem from a man between 18 and 29 years old in good health.

The rearrangement uses TRBV5-4 and TRBJ2-1; D remains unclear. Trimming removed 0 bases from V and 0 bases from J, with 7 bases in between. The CDR3 consists of 15 residues. Germline V CDR1 and CDR2: SGHNT, YYREEE (reference sequence). CDR3 nucleotides: TGTGCCAGCAGCTTGGGACCCAACTCCTACAATGAGCAGTTCTTC. This codes for CASSLGPNSYNEQFF.

This clone was seen once. The J gene is TRBJ2-1, the V gene TRBV7-9; 10 bases map to TRBD1. Germline V lookup: CDR1 SEHNR, CDR2 FQNEAQ (reference sequence). V shed 6 bases and J 9 bases; nucleotides not matched to a gene: 11. CDR3 size: 15 residues. The CDR3 DNA follows: TGTGCCAGCAGGCCTGGGGACAGGGGAAGCACTGAGCAGTTCTTC. Translated, it gives CASRPGDRGSTEQFF.

This clone came up once. This chain joins TRBV6-6 and TRBJ2-3; a weak D match, TRBD2 (5 bases). The V end was cut by 5 bases, the J end by 6 bases, with 9 bases between. CDR1 and CDR2 (germline): MNHNY, SVGAGI (reference sequence). This CDR3 region has 12 residues. In nucleotides, the CDR3 is TGTGCCAGCAGTACGGGAAGGGATACGCAGTATTTT. Translation gives CASSTGRDTQYF.

The genes are TRBV27 and TRBJ2-7, with D perhaps TRBD1 (6 bases). Per germline, CDR1 MNHEY and CDR2 SMNVEV (reference sequence). The germline V and J ends were trimmed by 3 bases and 6 bases, with 18 bases remaining between them. The CDR3 has 15 residues. CDR3 coding DNA: TGTGCCAGCAGTTTGAGAGAGAACAGGGTCGGCGAGCAGTACTTC. It codes for CASSLRENRVGEQYF.

This chain connects TRBV4-1 to TRBJ1-3; the match to TRBD1 covers 7 bases. Germline V gives CDR1 MGHRA, CDR2 YSYEKL. Unmatched junction bases numbered 10, after V lost 1 base and J lost 7 bases. The CDR3 is made up of 16 amino acids. The CDR3 sequence is CASSQGYRTGPNTIYF. The CDR3 DNA reads TGCGCCAGCAGCCAAGGCTATCGGACAGGTCCTAACACCATATATTTT.

This chain links TRBV11-2 with TRBJ2-7; unclear D gene. Germline V gene lookup returns CDR1 SGHAT and CDR2 FQNNGV. This CDR3 region has 14 residues. V was shortened by 3 bases and J by 4 bases, with 13 bases between the two germline ends. The CDR3 nucleotides are TGTGCCAGCAGCTTCGACGCGGCCAAATACGAGCAGTACTTC. It translates to CASSFDAAKYEQYF.

This chain joins TRBV7-9 and TRBJ2-1; perhaps TRBD1 as D (6 bases). Between the trimmed V and J ends, which lost 5 bases and 6 bases, there was a span of 11 bases. Germline loops: CDR1 SEHNR, CDR2 FQNEAQ (reference sequence). This CDR3 spans 13 amino acids. The CDR3, as DNA: TGTGCCAGCAGCACCGGACAGCCCAATGAGCAGTTCTTC. It is translated as CASSTGQPNEQFF.

V usage is TRBV28 and J usage is TRBJ2-5; perhaps TRBD2 as D (5 bases). Trimming took 4 bases from V and 5 from J, leaving 17 bases between them. CDR3 length: 15 residues. Germline-derived CDR1 and CDR2 are MDHEN and SYDVKM. The chain's CDR3 is CASSSETNTRETQYF. As DNA, the CDR3 is TGTGCCAGCAGTTCCGAGACCAACACTAGGGAGACCCAGTACTTC.

The chain combines TRBV5-1 with TRBJ2-7, with D maybe TRBD1 (6 bases). The CDR3 runs 14 residues. Germline CDR1 is SGHRS and CDR2 is YFSETQ. Trimming took 6 bases from V and 5 from J, leaving 18 bases between them. The CDR3 spells CASNYGQGTHEQYF. Written as DNA, the CDR3 is TGCGCCAGCAATTACGGGCAGGGGACACACGAGCAGTACTTC.

This clone was seen just once. The chain is built from TRBV28 and TRBJ2-1, with 7 bases lining up with TRBD1. V trimming: 4 bases; J trimming: 0 bases; junction bases outside the gene matches: 9. CDR1 and CDR2 from the germline V gene are MDHEN and SYDVKM. The CDR3 is made up of 17 amino acids. The CDR3 DNA sequence: TGTGCCAGCAGTTCCGACAGGGTGACCCCCTCCTACAATGAGCAGTTCTTC. It yields the protein CASSSDRVTPSYNEQFF.

The chain couples TRBV7-2 to TRBJ2-1; D may be TRBD1 (5 bases). The length of the CDR3 is 18 residues. V was shortened by 1 base and J by 5 bases, with 21 bases between the two germline ends. Per germline, CDR1 SGHTA and CDR2 FQGNSA. For the CDR3, the DNA is TGTGCCAGCAGCTTAGTGTTCCTGACAGACCCCGGGCACAATGAGCAGTTCTTC. Protein product: CASSLVFLTDPGHNEQFF.